The rows below give T cell receptor beta chains drawn from one sample of a study of OX40 agonist ivuxolimab in advanced cancers. Libraries were prepared by immunoSEQ multiplex PCR; TCRdb keeps only in-frame clonotypes and omits some of them. Among 70,000 to 85,000 clones listed, approximately 84% were seen once. Sequencing was performed on CD4+ or CD8+ T cells sorted from blood, taken in a trial of the OX40 agonist ivuxolimab. The source of these receptors is an adult with an advanced solid tumor such as melanoma, head and neck, liver or kidney cancer. The CDR3 runs from the conserved cysteine through the conserved F or W. Fields, in order: V gene, D gene, J gene, clone size, CDR3 DNA, CDR3 protein. A D gene is named only where the DNA matches it firmly. Some rows mark clone size as missing; the rest say once, few, many or name a class of expanded clone.

TRBV9,-,TRBJ1-6,-,TGTGCCAGCAGCGCCGGGACGTTGTACTCACCCCTCCACTTT,CASSAGTLYSPLHF
TRBV5-8,-,TRBJ2-7,-,TGTGCCAGCAGCTTGGGGAGCGGGCCTCCGTCAGAGGAGCAGTACTTC,CASSLGSGPPSEEQYF
TRBV2,TRBD2,TRBJ2-7,once,TGTGCCAGCAGCGACCTTGGGGCGGGAGTTCTCTACGAGCAGTACTTC,CASSDLGAGVLYEQYF
TRBV30,TRBD2,TRBJ2-3,-,TGTGCCTGGAGCCCCTATAGCGGGAACACAGATACGCAGTATTTT,CAWSPYSGNTDTQYF
TRBV19,-,TRBJ2-3,-,TGTGCCAGTAAGGGTGGAGCTTCTAGCACAGATACGCAGTATTTT,CASKGGASSTDTQYF
TRBV28,-,TRBJ2-1,few,TGTGCCAGCAGTACCCTTATGGAGGACCAGCAGTTCTTC,CASSTLMEDQQFF
TRBV19,TRBD2,TRBJ2-2,-,TGTGCCACCTCTCGTAATGGACTAGCGGAATACGCCGGGGAGCTGTTTTTT,CATSRNGLAEYAGELFF
TRBV7-9,-,TRBJ1-6,once,TGTGCCAGCAGCTTAGAAGGTGGGGGAGGCTCACCCCTCCACTTT,CASSLEGGGGSPLHF
TRBV18,-,TRBJ1-1,once,TGTGCCAGCTCACCTATCGGACGGAACATGAACACTGAAGCTTTCTTT,CASSPIGRNMNTEAFF
TRBV19,TRBD2,TRBJ2-1,few,TGTGCCAGTAGTATTTCAGCGGGAGGGAGCGCGCCCAATGAGCAGTTCTTC,CASSISAGGSAPNEQFF
TRBV30,-,TRBJ2-5,-,TGTGCCTGGAGTGAAGGTGTCCAAGAGACCCAGTACTTC,CAWSEGVQETQYF
TRBV2,TRBD2,TRBJ2-5,-,TGTGCCAGCAGTAAGACTAGCGGGACGTCGGGTGAGACCCAGTACTTC,CASSKTSGTSGETQYF
TRBV10-3,-,TRBJ1-6,few,TGTGCCATCAGTCTCCCAGATTCACCCCTCCACTTT,CAISLPDSPLHF
TRBV5-1,-,TRBJ2-6,-,TGCGCCAGCAGCTTGGCCGGTCTATCTGGGGCCAACGTCCTGACTTTC,CASSLAGLSGANVLTF
TRBV7-9,-,TRBJ2-7,-,TGTGCCAGCAGCTTTATACTCTACGAGCAGTACTTC,CASSFILYEQYF
TRBV5-1,TRBD2,TRBJ2-3,-,TGCGCCAGCATGACTAGCGGGAGTGCAGATACGCAGTATTTT,CASMTSGSADTQYF
TRBV19,TRBD1,TRBJ2-7,-,TGTGCCAGTCAACTCGGACAGGGGGGCGAGGAGCAGTACTTC,CASQLGQGGEEQYF
TRBV5-1,TRBD2,TRBJ2-3,-,TGCGCCAGCAGGGCTAGCGGTACCACAGATACGCAGTATTTT,CASRASGTTDTQYF
TRBV28,-,TRBJ1-5,-,TGTGCCAGCAGTGTACTGCGTGGTCAGCCCCAGCATTTT,CASSVLRGQPQHF
TRBV11-2,-,TRBJ1-6,-,TGTGCCAGCAGCTTTATCAGACAGCGTAATTCACCCCTCCACTTT,CASSFIRQRNSPLHF
TRBV18,TRBD2,TRBJ2-1,-,TGTGCCAGCTCGCCCGGGACTAGCGTCTCGGATGAGCAGTTCTTC,CASSPGTSVSDEQFF
TRBV27,-,TRBJ2-7,-,TGTGCCAGCAGTCCCGGGATCGTAAACTACGAGCAGTACTTC,CASSPGIVNYEQYF
TRBV28,-,TRBJ1-2,-,TGTGCCACCTGGGACCGATCTATTGGCTACACCTTC,CATWDRSIGYTF
TRBV6-5,-,TRBJ1-3,once,TGTGCCAGCAGTTACTGGGGGGCGGCTGGAAACACCATATATTTT,CASSYWGAAGNTIYF